The rows below give T cell receptor beta chains drawn from one sample of a study of CD8 T cells in ankylosing spondylitis. TCRdb ran MiXCR on the 5' RACE reads and lists one entry per CDR3 protein. Counted here are around 230,000 distinct CDR3 sequences, approximately 9% occurring once; the ten biggest clones make up over 6.5%. The sample taken for sequencing was blood, either unsorted or a sorted T cell fraction (not recorded which). Every receptor here comes from a male donor with ankylosing spondylitis or in good health (not recorded which). The CDR3 runs from the conserved cysteine through the conserved F or W. The D gene is left open where the match is weak. Clone size, where shown, is once, few, many, or a class for clones that have expanded.

many TRBJ1-1 TRBV7-2 NA TGTGCCAGCAGCTTAGGGTGGTCAGACAACACTGAAGCTTTCTTT CASSLGWSDNTEAFF
many TRBJ2-4 TRBV6-2/TRBV6-3 NA TGTGCCAGCTCTCAAGTAGGGGTTCAGTACTTC CASSQVGVQYF
many TRBJ2-1 TRBV11-2 TRBD2 TGTGCCAGCAGCTACCGATTAGCGGGGATTTACAATGAGCAGTTCTTC CASSYRLAGIYNEQFF
many TRBJ1-1 TRBV7-2 TRBD1 TGTGCCAGCAGCGTATCGCAGGGGGCTTCTGAAGCTTTCTTT CASSVSQGASEAFF
many TRBJ2-3 TRBV7-2 TRBD2 TGTGCCAGCAGCTGGGATCGGACTAGTACTACGCAGTATTTT CASSWDRTSTTQYF
many TRBJ2-5 TRBV6-5 NA TGTGCCAGCAGTTACTCGACCCGACAGGCCCAAGAGACCCAGTACTTC CASSYSTRQAQETQYF
many TRBJ1-5 TRBV10-3 TRBD1 TGTGCCATCAGCCTCGACAGGGGGAATCAGCCCCAGCATTTT CAISLDRGNQPQHF
many TRBJ2-2 TRBV12-3/TRBV12-4 NA TGTGCCATAGCGGCGAGGCGATTCACCGGGGAGCTGTTTTTT CAIAARRFTGELFF
many TRBJ2-2 TRBV6-1 NA TGTGCCAGCGGGGGCTCGACTAGCAACACCGGGGAGCTGTTTTTT CASGGSTSNTGELFF
many TRBJ2-3 TRBV6-2/TRBV6-3 TRBD1 TGTGCCAGCAGCCCTTCCCGGACAGGGGGCCTAGATACGCAGTATTTT CASSPSRTGGLDTQYF
NA TRBJ2-7 TRBV20-1 TRBD2 TGCAGTGCTAGAGATCTCGGGGGGGTCTACGAGCAGTACTTC CSARDLGGVYEQYF
few TRBJ2-2 TRBV7-8 TRBD2 TGTGCCAGCAGCGGACTAGCGGGAGACTCCACCGGGGAGCTGTTTTTT CASSGLAGDSTGELFF
many TRBJ2-1 TRBV29-1 NA TGCAGCGTAAGAGGTTATGGCTCCTACAATGAGCAGTTCTTC CSVRGYGSYNEQFF
many TRBJ2-1 TRBV7-2 NA TGTGCCAGCAGCCCACAGCCTCCCCGGCAGTTCTTC CASSPQPPRQFF
NA TRBJ2-1 TRBV4-3 NA TGCGCCAGCAGCCAAGATAGCGCGGTGAGCTCCTACAATGAGCAGTTCTTC CASSQDSAVSSYNEQFF
many TRBJ1-5 TRBV19 NA TGTGCCAGTAGTGATATGAGCAATCAGCCCCAGCATTTT CASSDMSNQPQHF
many TRBJ2-2 TRBV5-1 NA TGCGCCAGCAGCTTAGACCCGTACACCGGGGAGCTGTTTTTT CASSLDPYTGELFF
many TRBJ2-7 TRBV12-3/TRBV12-4 NA TGTGCCAGCAGTTCCTCGAGCGGCGAGCAGTACTTC CASSSSSGEQYF
NA TRBJ2-2 TRBV7-2 NA TGTGCCAGCAGCTCCGGACTCGACACCGGGGAGCTGTTTTTT CASSSGLDTGELFF
few TRBJ2-6 TRBV6-2/TRBV6-3 NA TGTGCCAGCAGTTACGGGCACATCATCGGGGCTGGGGCCAACGTCCTGACTTTC CASSYGHIIGAGANVLTF
many TRBJ2-7 TRBV3-1 NA TGTGCCAGCAGCCAAGGAAACAGGGCTCGGGAGCAGTACTTC CASSQGNRAREQYF
many TRBJ1-1 TRBV7-9 NA TGTGCCAGCAGCTTAGCGCAGGCAGGGGTGGGCACTGAAGCTTTCTTT CASSLAQAGVGTEAFF
many TRBJ1-6 TRBV20-1 TRBD1 TGCAGTGCTAGCCGACAGGGTGGACCCCTCCACTTT CSASRQGGPLHF
few TRBJ2-7 TRBV29-1 NA TGCAGCGTTGAGGACCAGGGCCCCTACGAGCGGTACTTC CSVEDQGPYERYF
many TRBJ1-1 TRBV3-1 NA TGTGCCAGCAGCCAATTCATAGGGGGAAACACTGAAGCTTTCTTT CASSQFIGGNTEAFF
many TRBJ2-2 TRBV12-3/TRBV12-4 NA TGTGCCAGCAGTCCCGGGACCACTTACACCGGGGAGCTGTTTTTT CASSPGTTYTGELFF
many TRBJ2-1 TRBV20-1 NA TGCAGTGCTAGGTTCGGGAGTGTCGGCAATGAGCAGTTCTTC CSARFGSVGNEQFF
few TRBJ2-6 TRBV10-3 TRBD1 TGTGCCATCAGGGGACAGATCTCTGGGGCCAACGTCCTGACTTTC CAIRGQISGANVLTF
few TRBJ2-4 TRBV7-2 NA TGTGCCAGCAGCTTAGGACCGAAAAACATTCAGTACTTC CASSLGPKNIQYF